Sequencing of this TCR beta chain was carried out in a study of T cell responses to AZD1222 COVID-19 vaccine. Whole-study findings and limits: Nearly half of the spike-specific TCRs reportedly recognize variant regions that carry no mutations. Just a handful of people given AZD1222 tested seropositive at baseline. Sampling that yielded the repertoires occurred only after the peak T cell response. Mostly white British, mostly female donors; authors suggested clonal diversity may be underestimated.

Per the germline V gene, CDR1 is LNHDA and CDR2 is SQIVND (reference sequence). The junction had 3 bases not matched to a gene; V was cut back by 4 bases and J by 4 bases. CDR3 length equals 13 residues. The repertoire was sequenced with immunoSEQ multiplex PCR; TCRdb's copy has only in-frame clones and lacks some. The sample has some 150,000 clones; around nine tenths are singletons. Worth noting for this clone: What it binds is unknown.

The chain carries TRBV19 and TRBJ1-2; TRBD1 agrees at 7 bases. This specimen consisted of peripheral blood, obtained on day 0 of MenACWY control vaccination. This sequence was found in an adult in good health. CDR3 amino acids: CASSSWDSYGYTF. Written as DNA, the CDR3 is TGTGCCAGTAGTAGCTGGGACAGCTATGGCTACACCTTC. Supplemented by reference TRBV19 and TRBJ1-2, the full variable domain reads DGGITQSPKYLFRKEGQNVTLSCEQNLNHDAMYWYRQDPGQGLRLIYYSQIVNDFQKGDIAEGYSVSREKKESFPLTVTSAQKNPTAFYLCASSSWDSYGYTFGSGTRLTVV.